The 26 T cell receptor beta chains in this list originate from one sample, sequenced in a study of cytomegalovirus exposure and HLA in healthy donors. Profiling relied on immunoSEQ multiplex PCR, and the TCRdb table lists in-frame clones only, not all of them. The sample shows about 84,000 clones, approximately 91% of them seen only once. Sequenced: PBMCs. The source of these receptors is a man aged 25-40 years in good health and CMV-seronegative.

The genes are TRBV6-1 and TRBJ2-5, with 8 nucleotides matching TRBD2. The V and J ends lost 10 bases and 5 bases, in that order; junction bases with no gene match: 15. The CDR3 extends over 15 amino acids. Germline-derived CDR1 and CDR2 are MNHNS and SASEGT. The CDR3 is CATGGARVAEETQYF. The CDR3 nucleotides are TGTGCCACCGGGGGGGCCAGGGTAGCAGAGGAGACCCAGTACTTC.

The CDR3 region is CASRLGLIYEQYF. CDR3 nucleotides: TGTGCCAGCAGACTCGGACTAATCTACGAGCAGTACTTC. The chain employs TRBV2 and TRBJ2-7; D is possibly TRBD2 (6 bases). The CDR3 totals 13 residues. V was shortened by 6 bases and J by 3 bases, with 12 bases between the two germline ends. Germline V gene sequence: CDR1 SNHLY, CDR2 FYNNEI.

CDR3 DNA sequence: TGTGCCAGCAGCTTCCCCGGTGCGGGAGTAGGTAGTGAAACGCAGTATTTT. Encoded protein: CASSFPGAGVGSETQYF. The V and J genes are TRBV7-2 and TRBJ2-3, with TRBD2 matching 7 bases. The V gene's germline CDR1 is SGHTA and CDR2 FQGNSA. The CDR3 is 17 amino acids. J lost 9 bases, V lost 3 bases, and 18 bases had no gene match.

The CDR3 coding sequence is TGTGCCAGCAGCTTAGGGGGGGTTTACGAGCAGTACTTC. Protein sequence: CASSLGGVYEQYF. The V call is TRBV7-8, the J call TRBJ2-7, with D perhaps TRBD2 (6 bases). This CDR3 comprises 13 residues. V was trimmed by 1 base and J by 4 bases, leaving 8 bases between them. Germline loops: CDR1 SGHVS, CDR2 FQNEAQ.

This chain links TRBV10-2 with TRBJ2-3, with D possibly matching TRBD1 (6 bases). Germline CDR1 WSHSY, CDR2 SAAADI. Between the trimmed V and J ends, which lost 1 base and 3 bases, there was a span of 14 bases. The CDR3 has 16 residues. The CDR3 here is CASSEFPLGGTDTQYF. Here the CDR3 DNA reads TGCGCCAGCAGTGAGTTTCCCTTAGGGGGTACAGATACGCAGTATTTT.

The chain couples TRBV28 to TRBJ1-1, with TRBD1 identical over 7 bases. There are 16 residues in the CDR3. Germline V gene data show CDR1 as MDHEN and CDR2 as SYDVKM. The V segment lost 5 bases and the J segment 1 base; nucleotides outside the gene matches: 10. Here the CDR3 reads CASSLGQVGKNTEAFF. CDR3 nucleotides: TGTGCCAGCAGTCTCGGACAGGTGGGGAAGAACACTGAAGCTTTCTTT.

The chain combines TRBV7-6 with TRBJ1-4; D might be TRBD1 (6 bases). This CDR3 region has 16 residues. Per germline, CDR1 SGHVS and CDR2 FNYEAQ. With 3 bases removed from V and 7 bases from J, the gap between germline ends came to 18 bases. The CDR3 is CASSLGRGLTAEKLFF. For the CDR3, the DNA is TGTGCCAGCAGCTTGGGGCGGGGGCTCACGGCTGAAAAACTGTTTTTT.

The chain is built from TRBV7-9 and TRBJ2-4, with D possibly matching TRBD1 (6 bases). The length of the CDR3 is 17 residues. Trimming cost V 4 bases and J 0 bases, with 16 bases left between them. CDR1 and CDR2 from the germline V gene are SEHNR and FQNEAQ (reference sequence). The CDR3 reads CASSSTTDRLAKNIQYF. CDR3 sequence (DNA): TGTGCCAGCAGCTCCACTACGGACAGATTAGCCAAAAACATTCAGTACTTC. The complete variable domain, with remaining parts taken from reference TRBV7-9 and TRBJ2-4, reads DTGVSQNPRHKITKRGQNVTFRCDPISEHNRLYWYRQTLGQGPEFLTYFQNEAQLEKSRLLSDRFSAERPKGSFSTLEIQRTEQGDSAMYLCASSSTTDRLAKNIQYFGAGTRLSVL.

The chain joins TRBV10-3 to TRBJ2-1; 8 nucleotides align to TRBD2. V lost 5 bases, J lost 0 bases, and 6 bases stayed unmatched. The CDR3 is 16 residues long. The germline gives CDR1 ENHRY, CDR2 SYGVKD. The CDR3 sequence is CAISNSGNYSYNEQFF. For the CDR3, the DNA is TGTGCCATCAGTAATAGCGGGAACTACTCCTACAATGAGCAGTTCTTC.

This sequence joins TRBV13 and TRBJ2-1; 8 nucleotides align to TRBD1. Germline V gene lookup returns CDR1 PRHDT and CDR2 FYEKMQ (reference sequence). After removal of 0 bases from V and 7 bases from J, the junction contained 5 bases not matched to a gene. The CDR3 has 15 residues. The chain's CDR3 is CASSLGPDRGNEQFF. The CDR3 DNA reads TGTGCCAGCAGCTTAGGCCCCGACAGGGGAAATGAGCAGTTCTTC.

J is TRBJ1-1 and V is TRBV28; D is unresolved. Trimming removed 2 bases from V and 2 bases from J, with 12 bases in between. The germline gives CDR1 MDHEN, CDR2 SYDVKM. This CDR3 is 15 amino acids long. CDR3 sequence (DNA): TGTGCCAGCAGTTTAGATTGGAGGAGCAACACTGAAGCTTTCTTT. It codes for CASSLDWRSNTEAFF.

The V call is TRBV6-6, the J call TRBJ1-4; 8 nucleotides align to TRBD1. J was trimmed by 0 bases and V by 6 bases; bases with no gene match: 3. The germline V gene has CDR1 MNHNY and CDR2 SVGAGI (reference sequence). The CDR3 length is 15 residues. In nucleotides, the CDR3 is TGTGCCAGCAGCATGGACAGGGCAACTAATGAAAAACTGTTTTTT. Translating gives CASSMDRATNEKLFF.

This chain joins TRBV28 and TRBJ2-7, with D perhaps TRBD1 (5 bases). Germline CDR1 and CDR2: MDHEN and SYDVKM. The CDR3 length is 13 residues. Trimming cost V 7 bases and J 1 base, with 11 bases left between them. CDR3 nucleotides: TGTGCCAGCATGACAGATACTTCCTACGAGCAGTACTTC. It codes for CASMTDTSYEQYF. Variable domain in full (rest from reference TRBV28 and TRBJ2-7): DVKVTQSSRYLVKRTGEKVFLECVQDMDHENMFWYRQDPGLGLRLIYFSYDVKMKEKGDIPEGYSVSREKKERFSLILESASTNQTSMYLCASMTDTSYEQYFGPGTRLTVT.

The CDR3 sequence: CASTLGGTEAFF. For the CDR3, the DNA is TGTGCCAGCACCCTCGGGGGCACTGAAGCTTTCTTT. This chain links TRBV6-1 with TRBJ1-1; D might be TRBD1 (5 bases). This CDR3 contains 12 residues. Per germline, CDR1 MNHNS and CDR2 SASEGT. The V end was cut by 7 bases, the J end by 4 bases, with 10 bases between.

The chain links TRBV5-6 to TRBJ1-5; a weak D match, TRBD1 (5 bases). Germline V gives CDR1 SGHDT, CDR2 YYEEEE. The V end was cut by 2 bases, the J end by 0 bases, with 12 bases between. This CDR3 is 16 amino acids long. The CDR3 nucleotides read TGTGCCAGCAGCTTCTCAGGGCAGGCTAGCAATCAGCCCCAGCATTTT. It yields the protein CASSFSGQASNQPQHF.

The CDR3 reads CASRRGGSTDTQYF. The CDR3 region has the DNA TGTGCCAGCAGACGCGGGGGGAGCACAGATACGCAGTATTTT. V is TRBV2 and J is TRBJ2-3, with 8 bases fitting TRBD2. The CDR3 covers 14 residues. Germline assignment: CDR1 SNHLY and CDR2 FYNNEI. Trimming removed 6 bases from V and 0 bases from J; junction bases left unmatched: 2.

The chain couples TRBV11-2 to TRBJ2-5; 7 bases line up with TRBD1. V lost 1 base and J lost 5; bases outside the gene matches: 4. CDR3 size: 14 residues. Per the germline V gene, CDR1 is SGHAT and CDR2 is FQNNGV. Here the CDR3 reads CASSLAGGAETQYF. In DNA form, the CDR3 reads TGTGCCAGCAGCTTAGCAGGGGGAGCGGAGACCCAGTACTTC.

The chain is built from TRBV10-3 and TRBJ2-7, with D possibly being TRBD1 (5 bases). Germline loops: CDR1 ENHRY, CDR2 SYGVKD. CDR3 length: 15 residues. The V gene lost 3 bases and the J gene lost 0 bases, with 12 bases spanning the gap. DNA of the CDR3: TGTGCCATCAGTGATCAGACAGAATCCTCCTACGAGCAGTACTTC. It specifies CAISDQTESSYEQYF.

V and J are TRBV9 and TRBJ2-3; D is unresolved. The CDR3 contains 13 residues. V was trimmed by 3 bases and J by 0 bases, leaving 5 bases between them. CDR1 is SGDLS and CDR2 is YYNGEE in the germline V gene. CDR3 residues: CASSAISTDTQYF. The CDR3, as DNA: TGTGCCAGCAGCGCCATTAGCACAGATACGCAGTATTTT.

V and J are TRBV10-3 and TRBJ1-1; tentative D call: TRBD1 (6 bases). The V end lost 4 bases, the J end lost 6 bases, and 15 bases lay between the germline ends. CDR1 is ENHRY and CDR2 is SYGVKD in the germline V gene. The CDR3 is 14 amino acids. Here the CDR3 reads CAISGGGGAAEAFF. CDR3 bases: TGTGCCATCAGTGGGGGCGGGGGCGCAGCTGAAGCTTTCTTT.

The chain carries TRBV19 and TRBJ1-4, with D unclear. Between the trimmed V and J ends, which lost 3 bases and 6 bases, there was a span of 14 bases. Germline values: CDR1 LNHDA, CDR2 SQIVND (reference sequence). CDR3 length: 15 amino acids. The DNA for the CDR3 is TGTGCCAGTAGTATGTCAAGCGGACGGCATGAAAAACTGTTTTTT. This codes for CASSMSSGRHEKLFF.

This clone was detected only once. CDR3 loop: CASSSNQGSEKLFF. CDR3 nucleotides: TGTGCCAGTAGTTCTAACCAGGGGTCTGAAAAACTGTTTTTT. This chain connects TRBV19 to TRBJ1-4; D may be TRBD1 (6 bases). V lost 5 bases and J lost 7, with 14 bases in between. Germline loops: CDR1 LNHDA, CDR2 SQIVND (reference sequence). This CDR3 has 14 residues.

This chain connects TRBV7-6 to TRBJ2-7; 10 bases are shared with TRBD1. Germline V gene sequence: CDR1 SGHVS, CDR2 FNYEAQ. V gave up 5 bases and J gave up 5 bases; unmatched junction bases: 6. CDR3 length: 14 amino acids. DNA for the CDR3: TGTGCCAGCAGCCCACCGGGACAGGGGCACGAGCAGTACTTC. The encoded protein is CASSPPGQGHEQYF.

The chain has TRBV7-8 and TRBJ2-7; 8 nucleotides match TRBD2. Unmatched junction bases numbered 9, after V lost 5 bases and J lost 3 bases. Germline assignment: CDR1 SGHVS and CDR2 FQNEAQ. The CDR3 has 15 residues. CDR3 protein: CASSQQSGSLYEQYF. CDR3 bases: TGTGCCAGCAGCCAACAAAGCGGGAGCCTCTACGAGCAGTACTTC. Looking up the rest from reference TRBV7-8 and TRBJ2-7 gives the full variable domain: GAGVSQSPRYKVAKRGQDVALRCDPISGHVSLFWYQQALGQGPEFLTYFQNEAQLDKSGLPSDRFFAERPEGSVSTLKIQRTQQEDSAVYLCASSQQSGSLYEQYFGPGTRLTVT.

The J gene is TRBJ2-6, the V gene TRBV6-5; tentative D call: TRBD1 (6 bases). This CDR3 spans 14 amino acids. Germline V gene lookup returns CDR1 MNHEY and CDR2 SVGAGI. The V gene lost 5 bases and the J gene lost 2 bases, with 7 bases spanning the gap. This chain's CDR3 is CASSTGPGANVLTF. CDR3 nucleotide sequence: TGTGCCAGCAGTACAGGGCCTGGGGCCAACGTCCTGACTTTC.

The rearrangement joins TRBV5-1 to TRBJ2-3; 11 bases map to TRBD1. Germline assignment: CDR1 SGHRS and CDR2 YFSETQ. V was clipped by 2 bases and J by 3 bases; unmatched bases: 5. The CDR3 totals 16 residues. CDR3 amino acids: CASSLGGQGATDTQYF. The CDR3 nucleotides are TGCGCCAGCAGCTTAGGAGGACAGGGGGCAACAGATACGCAGTATTTT.